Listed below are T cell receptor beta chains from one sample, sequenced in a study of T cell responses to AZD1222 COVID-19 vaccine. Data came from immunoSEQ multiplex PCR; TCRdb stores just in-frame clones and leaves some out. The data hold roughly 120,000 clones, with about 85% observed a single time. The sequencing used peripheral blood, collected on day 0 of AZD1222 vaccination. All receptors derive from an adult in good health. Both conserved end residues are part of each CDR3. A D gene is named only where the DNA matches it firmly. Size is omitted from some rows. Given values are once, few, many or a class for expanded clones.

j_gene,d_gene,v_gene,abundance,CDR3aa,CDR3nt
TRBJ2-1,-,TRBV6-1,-,CASSEWAGLDEQFF,TGTGCCAGCAGTGAATGGGCGGGGCTGGATGAGCAGTTCTTC
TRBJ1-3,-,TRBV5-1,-,CASSQMGAGNTIYF,TGCGCCAGCAGTCAGATGGGAGCTGGAAACACCATATATTTT
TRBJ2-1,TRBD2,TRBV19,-,CASSTQRGLTDNEQFF,TGTGCCAGTAGTACTCAGCGGGGCCTCACCGACAATGAGCAGTTCTTC
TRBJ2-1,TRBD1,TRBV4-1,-,CASSQRPGTGNNEQFF,TGCGCCAGCAGCCAGCGACCCGGGACAGGGAACAATGAGCAGTTCTTC
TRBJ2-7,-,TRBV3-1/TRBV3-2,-,CASSQNRGGEQYF,TGTGCCAGCAGCCAAAACAGGGGAGGCGAGCAGTACTTC
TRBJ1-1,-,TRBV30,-,CALTKGVLNTEAFF,TGTGCCCTTACTAAAGGGGTACTGAACACTGAAGCTTTCTTT
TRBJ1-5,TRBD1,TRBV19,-,CASRGDRGRIGQPQHF,TGTGCCAGTAGAGGGGACAGGGGGCGGATCGGTCAGCCCCAGCATTTT
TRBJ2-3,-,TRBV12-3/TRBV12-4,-,CASSLMGTDTQYF,TGTGCCAGCAGTTTAATGGGCACAGATACGCAGTATTTT
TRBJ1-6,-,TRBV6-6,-,CASSYSDSPLHF,TGTGCCAGCAGTTACTCCGATTCACCCCTCCACTTT
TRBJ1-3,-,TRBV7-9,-,CAWGGDAKNSGNTIYF,TGTGCCTGGGGGGGGGACGCGAAAAACTCTGGAAACACCATATATTTT
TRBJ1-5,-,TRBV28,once,CASGSMRTDNQPQHF,TGTGCCAGCGGCAGCATGAGGACGGACAATCAGCCCCAGCATTTT
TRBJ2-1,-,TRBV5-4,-,CASSPWPLESSYSEQFF,TGTGCCAGCAGCCCCTGGCCGTTAGAGAGCTCCTACAGTGAGCAGTTCTTC
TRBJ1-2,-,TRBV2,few,CAPHRGGVDGYTF,TGTGCCCCCCACCGGGGGGGCGTGGATGGCTACACCTTC
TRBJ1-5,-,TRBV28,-,CASSQLYGPVNQPQHF,TGTGCCAGCAGCCAACTGTACGGGCCAGTAAATCAGCCCCAGCATTTT
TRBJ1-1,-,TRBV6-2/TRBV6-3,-,CASSRQENTEAFF,TGTGCCAGCAGCCGACAGGAGAACACTGAAGCTTTCTTT
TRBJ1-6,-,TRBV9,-,CASSVGSEHSPLHF,TGTGCCAGCAGCGTAGGAAGCGAGCATTCACCCCTCCACTTT
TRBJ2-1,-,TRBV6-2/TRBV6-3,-,CASSYWLGAQFF,TGTGCCAGCAGTTATTGGCTAGGAGCGCAGTTCTTC
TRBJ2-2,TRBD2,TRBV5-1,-,CASSRTPLAGGQLEIGELFF,TGCGCCAGCAGTCGCACGCCCTTAGCGGGGGGCCAACTAGAAATCGGGGAGCTGTTTTTT
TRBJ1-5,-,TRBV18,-,CASSPPPRQGDQPQHF,TGTGCCAGCTCACCACCCCCCCGGCAGGGAGATCAGCCCCAGCATTTT
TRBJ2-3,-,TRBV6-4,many,CASSEQGGDSTAQYF,TGTGCCAGCAGCGAGCAGGGGGGGGATAGCACGGCGCAGTATTTT
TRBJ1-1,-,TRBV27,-,CASSFGGLNTEAFF,TGTGCCAGCAGTTTCGGGGGTTTGAACACTGAAGCTTTCTTT
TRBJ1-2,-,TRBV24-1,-,CATSDPGWEYGYTF,TGTGCCACCAGTGATCCAGGTTGGGAATATGGCTACACCTTC
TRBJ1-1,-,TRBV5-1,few,CASSPAGTEAFF,TGCGCCAGCAGCCCCGCAGGCACTGAAGCTTTCTTT
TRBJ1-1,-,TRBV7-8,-,CASSSHRGGEAFF,TGTGCCAGCAGCTCCCATAGGGGGGGAGAAGCTTTCTTT
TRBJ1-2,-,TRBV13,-,CASSPRGGSNYGYTF,TGTGCCAGCAGCCCCCGGGGGGGTTCTAACTATGGCTACACCTTC
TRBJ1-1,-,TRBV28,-,CASSLRWGAFF,TGTGCCAGCAGTTTAAGGTGGGGAGCTTTCTTT
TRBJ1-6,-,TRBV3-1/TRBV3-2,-,CASSPLGEGGSPLHF,TGTGCCAGCAGCCCGCTCGGGGAGGGAGGTTCACCCCTCCACTTT
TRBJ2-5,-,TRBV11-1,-,CASSFGATETQYF,TGTGCCAGCAGCTTTGGGGCAACGGAGACCCAGTACTTC
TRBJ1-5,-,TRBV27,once,CASSLMRNQPQHF,TGTGCCAGCAGTTTAATGAGGAATCAGCCCCAGCATTTT
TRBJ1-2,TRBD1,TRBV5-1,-,CASSLAPEDRIYGYTF,TGCGCCAGCAGCTTGGCCCCGGAGGACAGGATCTATGGCTACACCTTC
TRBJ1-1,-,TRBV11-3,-,CASSLGRAAAAFF,TGTGCCAGCAGCTTAGGCCGCGCGGCGGCCGCTTTCTTT
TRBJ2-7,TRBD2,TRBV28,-,CASSLPGGVYEQYF,TGTGCCAGCAGTCTTCCCGGGGGGGTCTACGAGCAGTACTTC
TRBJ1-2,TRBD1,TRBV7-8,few,CASSRNRGNYGYTF,TGTGCCAGCAGTCGAAACAGGGGAAACTATGGCTACACCTTC
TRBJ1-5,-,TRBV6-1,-,CASSDPLEGFGQPQHF,TGTGCCAGCAGTGATCCCCTAGAGGGGTTCGGTCAGCCCCAGCATTTT
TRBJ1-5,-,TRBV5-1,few,CASSLSVGRNQPQHF,TGCGCCAGCAGCCTGTCAGTTGGGCGCAATCAGCCCCAGCATTTT
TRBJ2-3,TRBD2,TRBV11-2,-,CASSLTSGGAHTQYF,TGTGCCAGCAGCTTGACTAGCGGGGGGGCACATACGCAGTATTTT
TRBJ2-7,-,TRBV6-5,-,CASSFVGLGGNEQYF,TGTGCCAGCAGTTTTGTTGGGCTTGGGGGCAACGAGCAGTACTTC
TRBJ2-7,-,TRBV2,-,CASSSLYEQYF,TGTGCCAGCAGTTCCCTTTACGAGCAGTACTTC
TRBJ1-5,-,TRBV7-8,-,CASSLQANQPQHF,TGTGCCAGCAGCTTGCAGGCCAATCAGCCCCAGCATTTT
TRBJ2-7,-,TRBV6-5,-,CASSATIPPYEQYF,TGTGCCAGCAGCGCCACCATACCCCCCTACGAGCAGTACTTC
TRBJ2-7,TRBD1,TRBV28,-,CASRGTGVYEQYF,TGTGCCAGCAGGGGGACAGGCGTCTACGAGCAGTACTTC
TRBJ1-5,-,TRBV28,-,CASSFLGVGQNFNQPQHF,TGTGCCAGCAGTTTTCTAGGTGTCGGGCAGAACTTTAATCAGCCCCAGCATTTT
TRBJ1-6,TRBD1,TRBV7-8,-,CASIGPQGTGKNSPLHF,TGTGCCAGCATCGGTCCCCAGGGGACAGGTAAAAATTCACCCCTCCACTTT
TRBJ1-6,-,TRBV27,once,CASSLVSAGRNHSPLHF,TGTGCCAGCAGTTTAGTTTCGGCAGGCCGTAACCATTCACCCCTCCACTTT
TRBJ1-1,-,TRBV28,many,CASKGGMNTEAFF,TGTGCCAGCAAGGGAGGGATGAACACTGAAGCTTTCTTT
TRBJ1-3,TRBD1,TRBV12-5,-,CASGSGQGVNTIYF,TGTGCTAGTGGTTCGGGACAGGGAGTGAACACCATATATTTT
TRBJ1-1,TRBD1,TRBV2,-,CASSEMTGSVNTEAFF,TGTGCCAGCAGTGAAATGACAGGGAGTGTGAACACTGAAGCTTTCTTT
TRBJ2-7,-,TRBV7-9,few,CASSSTGVSYEQYF,TGTGCCAGCAGCTCGACAGGTGTCTCCTACGAGCAGTACTTC
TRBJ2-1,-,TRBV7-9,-,CASVEAGDEQFF,TGTGCCAGCGTCGAGGCAGGGGATGAGCAGTTCTTC
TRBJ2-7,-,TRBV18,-,CASSPPRMSSYEQYF,TGTGCCAGCTCACCACCGCGGATGAGCTCCTACGAGCAGTACTTC
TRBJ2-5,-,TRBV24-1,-,CATRPGGVQETQYF,TGTGCCACCCGCCCGGGCGGGGTCCAAGAGACCCAGTACTTC